The clone carrying this T cell receptor beta chain was detected only once. What it binds is not known. This CDR3 contains 15 residues. CDR1 is SGHVS and CDR2 is FNYEAQ in the germline V gene. The data derive from a study of blood T cells in healthy people across ages. Whole-study findings and limits: It was held that diversity estimates obtained from one million T cells represented underestimates. It was found that TCR beta diversity correlated strongly with the percentage of naive T cells.

A sample-barcoded 5' primer and a J-beta primer mix were used in a second PCR of roughly 7 to 11 cycles. One entry per CDR3 protein, called by TCRdb with MiXCR from the 5' RACE reads. The table records approximately 670,000 distinct CDR3 sequences, 40% to 50% of them present only once. Total RNA was extracted at no less than 6 micrograms per sample. The sequence came from an elderly man in good health. Sequenced: blood. This sequence joins TRBV7-6 and TRBJ2-5; a weak D match, TRBD1 (5 bases). The J call is uncertain, as TRBJ2-7 better fits the DNA end. Here the CDR3 DNA reads TGTGCCAGCAGCCGGACCACAGGTTCTTTCTACGAGCAGTACTTC. Translating gives CASSRTTGSFYEQYF.